Listed below are T cell receptor beta chains from one sample, sequenced in a study of cytomegalovirus exposure and HLA in healthy donors. TCRdb's copy holds only in-frame clones and misses some; the assay was immunoSEQ multiplex PCR. In the table there are 100,000 to 150,000 clones, about nine tenths of which are singletons. Sequencing used PBMCs. These TCRs come from a man younger than 40 in good health and CMV-seronegative. CDR3s include the opening cysteine and the closing phenylalanine or tryptophan. The D gene is left open where the match is weak. Size values are once, few and many counts, or a class for expanded clones, and some rows have none.

D: TRBD1
J: TRBJ2-1
V: TRBV4-1
size: .
DNA: TGCGCCAGCAGCCAGTTACCGGGACAGGGGACCTACAATGAGCAGTTCTTC
CDR3: CASSQLPGQGTYNEQFF

D: .
J: TRBJ2-1
V: TRBV19
size: .
DNA: TGTGCCAGTGGGATAACAGGGAGAGGGTCCTACAATGAGCAGTTCTTC
CDR3: CASGITGRGSYNEQFF

D: .
J: TRBJ2-7
V: TRBV10-3
size: .
DNA: TGTGCCATCAGGGACCGGGACTCGATAACCTACGAGCAGTACTTC
CDR3: CAIRDRDSITYEQYF

D: TRBD2
J: TRBJ2-7
V: TRBV10-3
size: .
DNA: TGTGCCACACTAGCGGGTAGCTCCTACGAGCAGTACTTC
CDR3: CATLAGSSYEQYF

D: .
J: TRBJ1-2
V: TRBV5-1
size: .
DNA: TGCGCCAGCAGCGTGACAGGAGGCTATGGCTACACCTTC
CDR3: CASSVTGGYGYTF

D: .
J: TRBJ2-1
V: TRBV5-1
size: .
DNA: TGCGCCAGCAGCTTTACGGTGAGCTCCTACAATGAGCAGTTCTTC
CDR3: CASSFTVSSYNEQFF

D: TRBD2
J: TRBJ2-3
V: TRBV4-1
size: once
DNA: TGCGCCAGCAGCCAAGGACCTCCGGGACTAGCTGGGGATACGCAGTATTTT
CDR3: CASSQGPPGLAGDTQYF

D: TRBD1
J: TRBJ1-1
V: TRBV2
size: .
DNA: TGTGCCAGCAGTAAACAGGGGGACGGGTATGAAGCTTTCTTT
CDR3: CASSKQGDGYEAFF

D: TRBD2
J: TRBJ2-1
V: TRBV19
size: .
DNA: TGTGCCAGTAGTACAACTAGCGTGACCTACAATGAGCAGTTCTTC
CDR3: CASSTTSVTYNEQFF

D: .
J: TRBJ2-5
V: TRBV4-3
size: .
DNA: TGCGCCAGCAGCCAAGACCAGCAAGAGACCCAGTACTTC
CDR3: CASSQDQQETQYF

D: .
J: TRBJ1-6
V: TRBV4-1
size: .
DNA: TGCGCCAGCAGCCAAGATGGGGACTTCACACCCCTCCACTTT
CDR3: CASSQDGDFTPLHF

D: TRBD2
J: TRBJ2-1
V: TRBV5-1
size: .
DNA: TGCGCCAGCAGCCCACTAGCGGGATCCTACAATGAGCAGTTCTTC
CDR3: CASSPLAGSYNEQFF

D: .
J: TRBJ2-7
V: TRBV9
size: .
DNA: TGTGCCAGCAGCGTATCATCGGGGGATTGGACCTACGAGCAGTACTTC
CDR3: CASSVSSGDWTYEQYF

D: .
J: TRBJ1-2
V: TRBV6-5
size: .
DNA: TGTGCCAGCAGTCAGGGGTCTCGGTATGGCTACACCTTC
CDR3: CASSQGSRYGYTF

D: .
J: TRBJ1-5
V: TRBV9
size: .
DNA: TGTGCCAGCAGCGTAGGAGAACGAAATCAGCCCCAGCATTTT
CDR3: CASSVGERNQPQHF

D: TRBD2
J: TRBJ2-7
V: TRBV5-1
size: .
DNA: TGCGCCAGCAGCCCCGGGGGGGGACTACAAAGCTCCTACGAGCAGTACTTC
CDR3: CASSPGGGLQSSYEQYF

D: TRBD2
J: TRBJ2-1
V: TRBV11-2
size: .
DNA: TGTGCCAGCAGCTTCCCCAGCGGGGCCAAAGGTAATGAGCAGTTCTTC
CDR3: CASSFPSGAKGNEQFF

D: .
J: TRBJ1-1
V: TRBV6-5
size: .
DNA: TGTGCCAGCAGTCGCGGGAGGGAGAAAGCTTTCTTT
CDR3: CASSRGREKAFF

D: .
J: TRBJ1-4
V: TRBV5-1
size: .
DNA: TGCGCCAGCAGACGTACAGGAACTAATGAAAAACTGTTTTTT
CDR3: CASRRTGTNEKLFF

D: .
J: TRBJ2-3
V: TRBV18
size: .
DNA: TGTGCCAGCTCACTTCTAAGCACAGATACGCAGTATTTT
CDR3: CASSLLSTDTQYF

D: TRBD1
J: TRBJ1-2
V: TRBV2
size: .
DNA: TGTACACCTCGGGACAGACAGACCTATGGCTACACCTTC
CDR3: CTPRDRQTYGYTF

D: .
J: TRBJ1-5
V: TRBV19
size: .
DNA: TGTGCCAGTAAGTCCCGGGGGAGATATAGCAATCAGCCCCAGCATTTT
CDR3: CASKSRGRYSNQPQHF

D: .
J: TRBJ2-5
V: TRBV19
size: .
DNA: TGTGCCAGTAGTATGGTCCGGGGACAACAGACCCAGTACTTC
CDR3: CASSMVRGQQTQYF

D: .
J: TRBJ1-5
V: TRBV6-5
size: .
DNA: TGTGCCAGCAGTTACGGGGCAGGCCCGAATCAGCCCCAGCATTTT
CDR3: CASSYGAGPNQPQHF

D: TRBD2
J: TRBJ2-1
V: TRBV27
size: .
DNA: TGTGCCAGCAGACCGGGTCTAGCGGGAGCCTACAATGAGCAGTTCTTC
CDR3: CASRPGLAGAYNEQFF

D: .
J: TRBJ1-2
V: TRBV18
size: few
DNA: TGTGCCAGCTCACCAGGACAATACTATGGCTACACCTTC
CDR3: CASSPGQYYGYTF

D: .
J: TRBJ2-2
V: TRBV7-2
size: .
DNA: TGTGCCAGCAGCCTACAGGGTGAAGGCGGGGAGCTGTTTTTT
CDR3: CASSLQGEGGELFF

D: .
J: TRBJ2-2
V: TRBV6-6
size: .
DNA: TGTGCCAGCAGTTACACGGCAGCGTCCGGGGAGCTGTTTTTT
CDR3: CASSYTAASGELFF

D: TRBD1
J: TRBJ1-1
V: TRBV7-2
size: .
DNA: TGTGCCAGCAGCTTAGGAACTCAGGGGGCAGGGGCTTTCTTT
CDR3: CASSLGTQGAGAFF

D: .
J: TRBJ1-3
V: TRBV30
size: once
DNA: TGTGCCTGGAGTGTAACAGCAGGAAACACCATATATTTT
CDR3: CAWSVTAGNTIYF

D: .
J: TRBJ1-1
V: TRBV9
size: few
DNA: TGTGCCAGCAGCGTAGAAATCCGGTCTGAAGCTTTCTTT
CDR3: CASSVEIRSEAFF

D: .
J: TRBJ2-3
V: TRBV7-2
size: .
DNA: TGTGCCAGCAGCTTCGGTGGAGATACGCAGTATTTT
CDR3: CASSFGGDTQYF

D: TRBD2
J: TRBJ2-1
V: TRBV4-1
size: .
DNA: TGCGCCAGCAGCCGGGGACTAGAGGCTGAGCAGTTCTTC
CDR3: CASSRGLEAEQFF

D: TRBD1
J: TRBJ2-7
V: TRBV5-4
size: .
DNA: TGTGCCAGCAGCTCTACCGGGACAGGGCCCTACGAGCAGTACTTC
CDR3: CASSSTGTGPYEQYF

D: TRBD2
J: TRBJ2-1
V: TRBV6-4
size: many
DNA: TGTGCCAGCAGTGGACTAGCGGGAGGCAATGAGCAGTTCTTC
CDR3: CASSGLAGGNEQFF

D: .
J: TRBJ1-3
V: TRBV7-9
size: .
DNA: TGTGCCAGCAACCGAGCCCCTAACAGGGAAGGAAACACCATATATTTT
CDR3: CASNRAPNREGNTIYF

D: TRBD2
J: TRBJ2-3
V: TRBV11-2
size: .
DNA: TGTGCCAGCAGCCTTAGCGGGGACACAGATACGCAGTATTTT
CDR3: CASSLSGDTDTQYF

D: TRBD1
J: TRBJ1-5
V: TRBV7-2
size: .
DNA: TGTGCCAGCAGCCCCGCGGGACAGGGGGCAACTAGCAATCAGCCCCAGCATTTT
CDR3: CASSPAGQGATSNQPQHF

D: TRBD2
J: TRBJ2-3
V: TRBV2
size: .
DNA: TGTGCCAGCATTGTGGGTAGAGTAGCGGGATTAGATACGCAGTATTTT
CDR3: CASIVGRVAGLDTQYF

D: .
J: TRBJ1-5
V: TRBV19
size: few
DNA: TGTGCCAGTAGTTTAGCCTTAGATCAGCCCCAGCATTTT
CDR3: CASSLALDQPQHF

D: TRBD1
J: TRBJ1-4
V: TRBV19
size: once
DNA: TGTGCCAGTAGTATAGATCTGGCAGGGGGAGATGAAAAACTGTTTTTT
CDR3: CASSIDLAGGDEKLFF